The 15 T cell receptor beta chains in this list originate from one sample, sequenced in a study. TCRdb reanalysed the 5' RACE reads using MiXCR and keeps one entry per CDR3 protein. In the table there are about 6,600 distinct CDR3 sequences, over 45% of which are singletons. The specimen sequenced was tumor-infiltrating memory CD4+ T cells sorted from the breast tumor. Subset noted: memory CD4+ T cells, CD4+CD45RO+CD25-. The receptors here all came from a female donor with breast cancer.

Turning to this clonotype: Lacking the conserved final phenylalanine or tryptophan, this CDR3 likely reflects a read error. The chain uses TRBV20-1 and TRBJ1-5; 8 nucleotides line up with TRBD1. The CDR3 consists of 18 residues. Trimming cost V 1 base and J 0 bases; bases outside gene matches: 11. The germline V gene encodes CDR1 DFQATT and CDR2 SNEGSKA (reference sequence). The chain's CDR3 is CSARGHQGAKGSNQPQHS. CDR3 in DNA: TGCAGTGCTAGAGGTCATCAGGGGGCAAAGGGTAGCAATCAGCCCCAGCATTCT.

The V and J genes are TRBV4-1 and TRBJ2-7; D remains ambiguous. Trimming left V 4 bases short and J 2 bases short, with 12 bases between. The germline V gene has CDR1 MGHRA and CDR2 YSYEKL. The CDR3 is 14 amino acids. CDR3 nucleotide sequence: TGCGCCAGCAGCCGGTCGACTGATACCTACGAGCAGTACTTC. Translating gives CASSRSTDTYEQYF.

Sample share makes this clonotype large. The rearrangement joins TRBV7-3 to TRBJ2-7; weak D call: TRBD2 (5 bases). The CDR3 contains 13 residues. V dropped 6 bases and J dropped 5 bases, with 14 bases sitting between them. Germline lookup yields CDR1 SGHTA and CDR2 FQGTGA. The CDR3 nucleotides are TGTGCCAGCAGTCCATCCGGGAACCACGAGCAGTACTTC. It specifies CASSPSGNHEQYF.

This CDR3 reads CSAMAPSYNSPLHF. The CDR3 coding sequence is TGCAGTGCTATGGCCCCCTCCTATAATTCACCCCTCCACTTT. This chain joins TRBV20-1 and TRBJ1-6, with D unclear. There are 14 residues in the CDR3. Trimming removed 4 bases from V and 0 bases from J, with 7 bases in between. Per germline, CDR1 DFQATT and CDR2 SNEGSKA (reference sequence).

The gene calls are TRBV6-5 and TRBJ2-2; possibly TRBD1 for D (6 bases). The CDR3 totals 17 residues. The germline V gene has CDR1 MNHEY and CDR2 SVGAGI. Trimming removed 8 bases from V and 5 bases from J, with 24 bases in between. Here the CDR3 reads CASHPRGPSRGTGELFF. CDR3 in DNA: TGTGCCAGCCACCCCCGGGGACCGTCGAGGGGGACCGGGGAGCTGTTTTTT.

The V call is TRBV7-9, the J call TRBJ1-5, with a weak D call TRBD1 (5 bases). This CDR3 has 13 amino acids. The germline CDR1 and CDR2 sequences are SEHNR and FQNEAQ (reference sequence). V was shortened by 5 bases and J by 1 base, with 6 bases between the two germline ends. The CDR3 DNA reads as TGTGCCAGCAGCCGGGACAGCAATCAGCCCCAGCATTTT. This encodes CASSRDSNQPQHF.

The chain carries TRBV18 and TRBJ2-5, with unresolved D. Between the trimmed V and J ends, which lost 8 bases and 5 bases, there was a span of 9 bases. From germline, CDR1 is KGHSH and CDR2 LQKENI. The CDR3 covers 11 residues. For the CDR3, the DNA is TGTGCCAGCCCCATTGCGGAGACCCAGTACTTC. It translates to CASPIAETQYF.

This chain joins TRBV2 and TRBJ1-1; 8 bases agree with TRBD1. Unmatched junction bases numbered 9, after V lost 2 bases and J lost 1 base. Germline lookup yields CDR1 SNHLY and CDR2 FYNNEI. The CDR3 consists of 17 residues. In DNA form, the CDR3 reads TGTGCCAGCAGTGAAAGGGGACAGGTTGGTAGGAACACTGAAGCTTTCTTT. Its translation: CASSERGQVGRNTEAFF.

The rearrangement links TRBV7-3 to TRBJ2-3, with D perhaps matching TRBD1 (6 bases). Trimming removed 3 bases from V and 2 bases from J, with 9 bases in between. The CDR3 contains 14 residues. Germline V lookup: CDR1 SGHTA, CDR2 FQGTGA. CDR3 in amino acids: CASSLGAFTDTQYF. DNA for the CDR3: TGTGCCAGCAGCTTGGGGGCCTTCACAGATACGCAGTATTTT.

This clonotype showed up just once. The CDR3 bases are TGTGCCTGGAGTGTATCGGGGAATGAGCAGTTCTTC. It translates to CAWSVSGNEQFF. The chain recombines TRBV30 with TRBJ2-1; TRBD2 is a possible D gene (5 bases). The CDR3 is 12 residues long. Looked up from germline, CDR1 is GTSNPN and CDR2 is SVGIG (reference sequence). Trimming stripped 0 bases from V and 7 bases from J, with 7 bases between. The whole variable domain, filled in from reference TRBV30 and TRBJ2-1, reads SQTIHQWPATLVQPVGSPLSLECTVEGTSNPNLYWYRQAAGRGLQLLFYSVGIGQISSEVPQNLSASRPQDRQFILSSKKLLLSDSGFYLCAWSVSGNEQFFGPGTRLTVL.

V is TRBV5-1 and J is TRBJ1-1, with D uncertain. The length of the CDR3 is 14 residues. The V gene lost 0 bases and the J gene lost 4 bases, with 10 bases spanning the gap. CDR1 and CDR2 (germline): SGHRS, YFSETQ. Here the CDR3 DNA reads TGCGCCAGCAGCTTGGGCCAGACGAGCACTGAAGCTTTCTTT. As protein: CASSLGQTSTEAFF.

Notes on this clonotype: Compared with germline, one end of the junction differs, possibly owing to a read error. The chain is built from TRBV3-1 and TRBJ2-3, with 8 positions matching TRBD2. The germline V gene has CDR1 LGHDT and CDR2 YNNKEL (reference sequence). The length of the CDR3 is 16 residues. The CDR3 protein is CAGSQISGNGADTQYF. CDR3 coding DNA: TGTGCCGGCAGCCAAATTAGCGGGAACGGAGCCGATACGCAGTATTTT.

This sequence joins TRBV5-1 and TRBJ2-6; no reliable D call. V was clipped by 0 bases and J by 1 base, with 8 bases between them. CDR3 size: 16 residues. Germline V gene data show CDR1 as SGHRS and CDR2 as YFSETQ. The CDR3 sequence: CASSLANPSGANVLTF. As DNA, the CDR3 is TGCGCCAGCAGCTTGGCGAACCCTTCTGGGGCCAACGTCCTGACTTTC. Drawing the rest from reference TRBV5-1 and TRBJ2-6, the complete variable domain is KAGVTQTPRYLIKTRGQQVTLSCSPISGHRSVSWYQQTPGQGLQFLFEYFSETQRNKGNFPGRFSGRQFSNSRSEMNVSTLELGDSALYLCASSLANPSGANVLTFGAGSRLTVL.

This clonotype was counted only a few times. The V call is TRBV18, the J call TRBJ1-2, with unresolved D. V was trimmed by 3 bases and J by 2 bases, leaving 10 bases between them. The CDR3 contains 14 residues. The germline V gene encodes CDR1 KGHSH and CDR2 LQKENI. The CDR3 protein is CASSPISLNYGYTF. CDR3 coding DNA: TGTGCCAGCTCACCTATAAGCCTCAACTATGGCTACACCTTC.

The V gene is TRBV20-1, the J gene TRBJ1-1; 10 nucleotides match TRBD1. The germline V gene has CDR1 DFQATT and CDR2 SNEGSKA (reference sequence). This CDR3 spans 13 amino acids. V lost 3 bases to trimming and J lost 7 bases; unmatched junction nucleotides: 5. CDR3 bases: TGCAGTGCTAGCGACAGGGGGCGAGGTGAAGCTTTCTTT. Its translation is CSASDRGRGEAFF.